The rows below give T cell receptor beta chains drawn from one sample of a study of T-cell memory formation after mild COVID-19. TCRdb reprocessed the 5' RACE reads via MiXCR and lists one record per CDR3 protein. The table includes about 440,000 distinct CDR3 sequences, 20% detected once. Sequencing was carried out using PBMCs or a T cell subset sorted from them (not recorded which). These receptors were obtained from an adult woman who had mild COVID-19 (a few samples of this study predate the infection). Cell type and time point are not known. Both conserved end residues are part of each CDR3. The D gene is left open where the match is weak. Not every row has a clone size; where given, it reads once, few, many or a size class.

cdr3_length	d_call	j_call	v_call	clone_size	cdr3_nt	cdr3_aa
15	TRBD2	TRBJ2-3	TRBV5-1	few	TGCGCCAGCAGCACCGGAAGCGGGGGGGCAGATACGCAGTATTTT	CASSTGSGGADTQYF
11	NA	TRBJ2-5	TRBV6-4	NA	TGTGCCTCACACGGACAAGAGACCCAGTACTTC	CASHGQETQYF
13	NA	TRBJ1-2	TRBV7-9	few	TGTGCCAGCAGCCAGACAGGAGTTTTCGGCTACACCTTC	CASSQTGVFGYTF
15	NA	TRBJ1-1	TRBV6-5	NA	TGTGCCAGCAGTCCCATCGGCCGCGGGAACACTGAAGCTTTCTTT	CASSPIGRGNTEAFF
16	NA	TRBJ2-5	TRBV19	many	TGTGCCAGTAGTGTGGGCCGGCTCAACTTACAAGAGACCCAGTACTTC	CASSVGRLNLQETQYF
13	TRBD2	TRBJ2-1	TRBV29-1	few	TGCAGCGAAAGCGGGAGCAAGAGCAATGAGCAGTTCTTC	CSESGSKSNEQFF
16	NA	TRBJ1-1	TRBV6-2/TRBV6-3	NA	TGTGCCAGCAGACCAACCTTGACCGCCTTAGGCACTGAAGCTTTCTTT	CASRPTLTALGTEAFF
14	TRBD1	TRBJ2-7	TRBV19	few	TGTGCCAGTAGTATCGGCGACAGGGCCTACGAGCAGTACTTC	CASSIGDRAYEQYF
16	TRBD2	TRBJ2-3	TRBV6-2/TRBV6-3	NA	TGTGCCAGCAGTTACCCTAGCGGGAGAGGCACAGATACGCAGTATTTT	CASSYPSGRGTDTQYF
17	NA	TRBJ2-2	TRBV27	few	TGTGCCAGCAGTCACACCTTCCTACGGATGAACACCGGGGAGCTGTTTTTT	CASSHTFLRMNTGELFF
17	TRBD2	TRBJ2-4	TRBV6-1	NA	TGTGCCAGCACGACTAGCGGGGTGCCTCTAGCCAAAAACATTCAGTACTTC	CASTTSGVPLAKNIQYF
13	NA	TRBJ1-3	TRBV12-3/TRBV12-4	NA	TGTGCCAGCAGTTCGGCGACAGGAAACACCATATATTTT	CASSSATGNTIYF
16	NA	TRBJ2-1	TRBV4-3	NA	TGCGCCAGCAGCCAAGATTCGCCGAGCTCCTACAATGAGCAGTTCTTC	CASSQDSPSSYNEQFF
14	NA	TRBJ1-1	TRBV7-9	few	TGTGCCAGCAGCCCGGGACAAAAGAGCACTGAAGCTTTCTTT	CASSPGQKSTEAFF
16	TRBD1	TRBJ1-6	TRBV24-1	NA	TGTGCCACCAGTGACCAGGACAGGGGTGAAAATTCACCCCTCCACTTT	CATSDQDRGENSPLHF
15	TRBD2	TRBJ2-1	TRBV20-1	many	TGCAGTGCCACGCCGGCGACTAGCGGTTACAATGAGCAGTTCTTC	CSATPATSGYNEQFF
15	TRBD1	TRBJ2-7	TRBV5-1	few	TGCGCCAGCAGCTTGGAGGGACAGGTAGGCGGCGAGCAGTACTTC	CASSLEGQVGGEQYF
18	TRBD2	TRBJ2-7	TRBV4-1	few	TGCGCCAGCAGCCGAGAAGGGACTAGCGGGGACCTCTCCTACGAGCAGTACTTC	CASSREGTSGDLSYEQYF
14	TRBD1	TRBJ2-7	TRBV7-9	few	TGTGCCAGCAGCTTCTCTACAGGGGGACACGAGCAGTACTTC	CASSFSTGGHEQYF
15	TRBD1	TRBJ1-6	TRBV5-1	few	TGCGCCAGCAGCTCGCGGGACAGGGGTAATTCACCCCTCCACTTT	CASSSRDRGNSPLHF
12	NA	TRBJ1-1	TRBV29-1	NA	TGCAGCGTTGAAATGGGCGTCACTGAAGCTTTCTTT	CSVEMGVTEAFF
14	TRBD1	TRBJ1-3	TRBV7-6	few	TGTGCCAGCAGCCAGACAGGGCCCCGGGACACCATATATTTT	CASSQTGPRDTIYF
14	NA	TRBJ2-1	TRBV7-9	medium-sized	TGTGCCAGCAGCCCGGGACTGGCTAGGAATGAGCAGTTCTTC	CASSPGLARNEQFF
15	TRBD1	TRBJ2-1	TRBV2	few	TGTGCCAGCAAATCCCAGGGGGTTCCCTACAATGAGCAGTTCTTC	CASKSQGVPYNEQFF
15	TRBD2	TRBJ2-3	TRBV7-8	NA	TGTGCCAGCAGCCCAGGGACTAGCGGGGCAGATACGCAGTATTTT	CASSPGTSGADTQYF
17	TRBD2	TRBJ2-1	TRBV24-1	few	TGTGCCACCAGTGATCCACTAGCGGGGGGACCCTACAATGAGCAGTTCTTC	CATSDPLAGGPYNEQFF
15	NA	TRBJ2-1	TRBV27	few	TGTGCCAGCAGTTTATCGGAGACCGTATACAATGAGCAGTTCTTC	CASSLSETVYNEQFF
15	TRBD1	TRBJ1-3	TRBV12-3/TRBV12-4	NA	TGTGCCAGCACCCTAGGGACAGCAGGTGGAAACACCATATATTTT	CASTLGTAGGNTIYF
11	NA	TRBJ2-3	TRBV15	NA	TGTGCCACTCGGGGTCAAGATACGCAGTATTTT	CATRGQDTQYF
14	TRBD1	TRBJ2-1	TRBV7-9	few	TGTGCCCTCCTCGGGACAGGTTTATACAATGAGCAGTTCTTC	CALLGTGLYNEQFF
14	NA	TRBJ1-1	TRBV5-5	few	TGTGCCAGCACCTCCCTGGGAGGGAACACTGAAGCTTTCTTT	CASTSLGGNTEAFF
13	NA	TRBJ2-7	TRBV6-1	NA	TGTGCCAGCAGGCCTCCCGACAGAACGGAGCAGTACTTC	CASRPPDRTEQYF
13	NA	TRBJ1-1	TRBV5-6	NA	TGTGCCAGCAACATTCGGGAAGGAACTGAAGCTTTCTTT	CASNIREGTEAFF
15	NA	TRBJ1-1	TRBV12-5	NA	TGTGATAGTGGTTTGGTACTGGGGGCAGCCGCTGAAGCTTTCTTT	CDSGLVLGAAAEAFF
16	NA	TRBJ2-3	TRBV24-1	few	TGTGCCACCAGTGACCGCACAGAGGGACTGGGCAATACGCAGTATTTT	CATSDRTEGLGNTQYF
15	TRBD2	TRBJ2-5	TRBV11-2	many	TGTGCCAGCAGCTTCGCGGGGGGCCGCCAAGAGACCCAGTACTTC	CASSFAGGRQETQYF
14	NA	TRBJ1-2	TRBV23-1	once	TGCGCCAGCAGTCACTCCGACAGCTTGTGGGGCTACACCTTC	CASSHSDSLWGYTF
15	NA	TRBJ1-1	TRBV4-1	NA	TGCGCCAGCAGCCAAGATCCGGGGCGGGACGACTTAGCTTTCTTT	CASSQDPGRDDLAFF
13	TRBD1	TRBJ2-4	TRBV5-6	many	TGTGCCAGCAGCTTTGGACAGGGGGACATTCAGTACTTC	CASSFGQGDIQYF
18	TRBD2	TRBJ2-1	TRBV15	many	TGTGCCACCAGCAGAGATAATAGCGGGAGAGCCCTCTACAATGAGCAGTTCTTC	CATSRDNSGRALYNEQFF
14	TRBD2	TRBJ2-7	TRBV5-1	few	TGCGCCAGCAGCTTGGTAGCGGGAGTCGAAGAGCAGTACTTC	CASSLVAGVEEQYF
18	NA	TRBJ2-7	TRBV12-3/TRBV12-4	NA	TGTGCCAGCAGTTTAGGGCTGAATAAGGAGGGATCCCCCTACGAGCAGTACTTC	CASSLGLNKEGSPYEQYF
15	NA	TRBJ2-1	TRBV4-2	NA	TGTGCCAGCAGCCAAGATAAGAACTCCTACAATGAGCAGTTCTTC	CASSQDKNSYNEQFF
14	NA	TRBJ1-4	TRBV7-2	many	TGTGCCAGCGGGGAAGGACGGATTAATGAAAAACTGTTTTTT	CASGEGRINEKLFF